What follows describes a single TCR beta chain. The data are from a study of shared clonotypes between healthy human individuals. Every immunoSEQ plate was one replicate of a subset's evenly spread DNA. TCRdb's table, derived via immunoSEQ multiplex PCR, lists solely in-frame clones and lacks some. The data hold about 1.1 million clones, with 75% to 80% observed a single time. The CDR3 is 11 residues long. Trimming stripped 0 bases from V and 10 bases from J, with 6 bases between. The germline V gene encodes CDR1 LGHNA and CDR2 YNFKEQ. CD4+ cells yielded CD45RA+ naive and CD45RA-negative memory subsets.

The V gene is TRBV4-2, the J gene TRBJ1-1; D not certain. This TCR derives from a man in his late teens or twenties in good health. Some clones in this sample may be carry-over from other donors' samples. The sequencing sample was made of memory CD4+ T cells from PBMCs. Subset in this sample: CD45RA-negative fraction. The DNA for the CDR3 is TGTGCCAGCAGCCAAGATGGGGTAGCTTTCTTT. Translating it yields CASSQDGVAFF.